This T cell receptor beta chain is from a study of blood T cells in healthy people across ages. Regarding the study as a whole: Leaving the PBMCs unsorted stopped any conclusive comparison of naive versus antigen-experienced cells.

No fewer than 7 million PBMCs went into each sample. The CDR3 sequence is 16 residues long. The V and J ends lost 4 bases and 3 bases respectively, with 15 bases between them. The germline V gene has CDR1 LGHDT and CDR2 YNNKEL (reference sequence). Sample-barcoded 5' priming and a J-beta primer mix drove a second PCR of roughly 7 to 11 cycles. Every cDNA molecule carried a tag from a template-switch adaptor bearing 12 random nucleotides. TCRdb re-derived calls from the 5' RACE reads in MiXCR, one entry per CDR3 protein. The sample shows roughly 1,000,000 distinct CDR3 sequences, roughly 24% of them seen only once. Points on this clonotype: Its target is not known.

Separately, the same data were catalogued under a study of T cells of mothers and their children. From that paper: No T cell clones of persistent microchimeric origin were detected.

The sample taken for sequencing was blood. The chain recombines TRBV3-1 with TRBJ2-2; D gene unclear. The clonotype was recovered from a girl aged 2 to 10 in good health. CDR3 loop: CASSPILRKDTGELFF. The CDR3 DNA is TGTGCCAGCAGCCCCATTTTGCGGAAGGACACCGGGGAGCTGTTTTTT.